Below, 20 T cell receptor beta chains from the same sample are listed, as sequenced in a study of shared clonotypes between healthy human individuals. Only CD45RO-negative cells positively selected for CCR7 counted as naive CD8 cells, so terminally differentiated effector memory CD45RA+ cells were excluded. The data were produced by immunoSEQ multiplex PCR, yet TCRdb's version contains in-frame clones alone and is incomplete. This sample yields about 2.1 million clones, of which 93% are seen a single time; about 1.6% belongs to the top ten. Material for sequencing was naive CD8+ T cells from PBMCs. Source of these receptors: a man aged 18 to 30 in good health. Some clones in this sample may be carry-over from other donors' samples.

The chain links TRBV28 to TRBJ1-5; 7 bases agree with TRBD1. With 7 bases clipped from V and 4 bases from J, the junction kept 10 bases outside the gene matches. Germline V lookup: CDR1 MDHEN, CDR2 SYDVKM. The CDR3 contains 15 residues. The CDR3 sequence: CASKLTGRSNQPQHF. CDR3 nucleotide sequence: TGTGCCAGCAAACTGACAGGGCGCTCAAATCAGCCCCAGCATTTT.

The rearrangement uses TRBV7-2 and TRBJ2-7; D is possibly TRBD2 (6 bases). CDR1 is SGHTA, CDR2 FQGNSA, per germline. CDR3 size: 16 residues. The V end was cut by 1 base, the J end by 3 bases, with 16 bases between. DNA for the CDR3: TGTGCCAGCAGCTTAGGAACTGGAGCGCGGGGCTACGAGCAGTACTTC. Translation: CASSLGTGARGYEQYF.

This CDR3 reads CASSPDSGEQYF. The CDR3, as DNA: TGTGCCAGCAGCCCCGATAGCGGCGAGCAGTACTTC. V usage is TRBV5-6 and J usage is TRBJ2-7, with a tentative D call TRBD2 (6 bases). CDR3 length equals 12 residues. Trimming took 4 bases from V and 6 from J, leaving 11 bases between them. In germline, CDR1 is SGHDT, CDR2 YYEEEE.

This clone was picked up a small number of times. This chain joins TRBV6-6 and TRBJ1-1; D may be TRBD1 (5 bases). The germline V gene encodes CDR1 MNHNY and CDR2 SVGAGI (reference sequence). The V gene lost 9 bases and the J gene lost 1 base, with 6 bases spanning the gap. This CDR3 comprises 11 residues. The CDR3 protein is CASRGNTEAFF. CDR3 DNA: TGTGCCAGTAGGGGGAACACTGAAGCTTTCTTT.

The genes are TRBV5-1 and TRBJ2-2; maybe TRBD2 (6 bases). Germline values: CDR1 SGHRS, CDR2 YFSETQ. The CDR3 is 16 residues long. Trimming stripped 2 bases from V and 4 bases from J, with 15 bases between. The CDR3 coding sequence is TGCGCCAGCAGCTTAGTGGGAGGACTCCTCACCGGGGAGCTGTTTTTT. Translating gives CASSLVGGLLTGELFF.

To note about this clone: The same CDR3 can be traced to other DNA sequences in this sample. The rearrangement uses TRBV11-3 and TRBJ2-2; D assignment may be TRBD1 or TRBD2 (5 bases each). Looked up from germline, CDR1 is SGHNT and CDR2 is YENEEA. V was trimmed by 5 bases and J by 2 bases, leaving 9 bases between them. The CDR3 is 14 residues long. CDR3 nucleotide sequence: TGTGCCAGCAGCCCGGGACCAAACACCGGGGAGCTGTTTTTT. Its protein is CASSPGPNTGELFF.

The count of this clone is one. CDR3 in DNA: TGTGCCAGCAGCCAAGGTTGGGGGTTAGGCGAAAAACTGTTTTTT. Its translation: CASSQGWGLGEKLFF. The rearrangement links TRBV14 to TRBJ1-4; D perhaps matches TRBD1 (5 bases). Germline V lookup: CDR1 SGHDN, CDR2 FVKESK. The CDR3 is 15 amino acids. V was shortened by 1 base and J by 8 bases, with 14 bases between the two germline ends.

This chain uses TRBV4-1 with TRBJ2-3; D is ambiguous. This CDR3 has 15 amino acids. V lost 4 bases and J 4 bases, leaving 15 bases between the germline ends. Germline assignment: CDR1 MGHRA and CDR2 YSYEKL. The DNA for the CDR3 is TGCGCCAGCAGCCCCTTGTATTTGGCAGCAGATACGCAGTATTTT. Protein product: CASSPLYLAADTQYF.

The chain combines TRBV11-2 with TRBJ2-5, with unresolved D. The CDR3 is 12 amino acids. Trimming removed 2 bases at V and 5 bases at J, with 6 bases between. Germline CDR1 SGHAT, CDR2 FQNNGV. The CDR3: CASSLLWETQYF. The CDR3 DNA is TGTGCCAGCAGCTTACTTTGGGAGACCCAGTACTTC.

The chain combines TRBV27 with TRBJ2-7; weak D call: TRBD1 (5 bases). Trimming removed 5 bases from V and 2 bases from J, with 13 bases in between. The CDR3 runs to 14 residues. Germline V lookup: CDR1 MNHEY, CDR2 SMNVEV (reference sequence). CDR3 in DNA: TGTGCCAGCAGTGCCGACACAGGCGCCTACGAGCAGTACTTC. Translation gives CASSADTGAYEQYF.

The chain employs TRBV10-3 and TRBJ1-1; D is unclear. There are 17 residues in the CDR3. Germline CDR1 and CDR2: ENHRY and SYGVKD. Between the trimmed V and J ends, which lost 4 bases and 0 bases, there was a span of 18 bases. The CDR3 here is CAISASLTDGVNTEAFF. The CDR3 coding sequence is TGTGCCATCAGTGCCAGTCTAACCGACGGGGTGAACACTGAAGCTTTCTTT.

This clone occurred once. The chain combines TRBV7-7 with TRBJ2-5; D uncertain. V was shortened by 1 base and J by 1 base, with 19 bases between the two germline ends. The germline gives CDR1 SSHAT, CDR2 FNYEAQ (reference sequence). The CDR3 length is 18 residues. CDR3 bases: TGTGCCAGCAGCTTAGGCCCGCACCGGCTCCGAGGCCAAGAGACCCAGTACTTC. It encodes CASSLGPHRLRGQETQYF. Variable domain in full (rest from reference TRBV7-7 and TRBJ2-5): GAGVSQSPRYKVTKRGQDVTLRCDPISSHATLYWYQQALGQGPEFLTYFNYEAQPDKSGLPSDRFSAERPEGSISTLTIQRTEQRDSAMYRCASSLGPHRLRGQETQYFGPGTRLLVL.

V usage is TRBV5-6 and J usage is TRBJ2-7; 11 bases agree with TRBD2. The CDR3 is 13 residues long. Germline CDR1 and CDR2: SGHDT and YYEEEE. V lost 3 bases, J lost 7 bases, and 3 bases stayed unmatched. Here the CDR3 reads CASSWGTSGEQYF. In DNA, the CDR3 is TGTGCCAGCAGCTGGGGGACTAGCGGAGAGCAGTACTTC. The whole variable domain, remainder taken from reference TRBV5-6 and TRBJ2-7, is DAGVTQSPTHLIKTRGQQVTLRCSPKSGHDTVSWYQQALGQGPQFIFQYYEEEERQRGNFPDRFSGHQFPNYSSELNVNALLLGDSALYLCASSWGTSGEQYFGPGTRLTVT.

J is TRBJ1-1 and V is TRBV19; TRBD1 is a possible D gene (5 bases). Trimming left V 3 bases short and J 7 bases short, with 18 bases between. The CDR3 runs 15 residues. The germline gives CDR1 LNHDA, CDR2 SQIVND (reference sequence). The CDR3 DNA reads TGTGCCAGTAGTATTGGTAGGGGCCGGTTTATTGAAGCTTTCTTT. Translating it yields CASSIGRGRFIEAFF. The whole variable domain, filled in from reference TRBV19 and TRBJ1-1, reads DGGITQSPKYLFRKEGQNVTLSCEQNLNHDAMYWYRQDPGQGLRLIYYSQIVNDFQKGDIAEGYSVSREKKESFPLTVTSAQKNPTAFYLCASSIGRGRFIEAFFGQGTRLTVV.

The chain recombines TRBV19 with TRBJ2-1; D might be TRBD1 or TRBD2, each matching 6 bases. V was clipped by 3 bases and J by 7 bases, with 19 bases between them. Germline V lookup: CDR1 LNHDA, CDR2 SQIVND (reference sequence). CDR3 length equals 16 residues. For the CDR3, the DNA is TGTGCCAGTAGTATTCGGGGGCAGGGTTTGGTGAATGAGCAGTTCTTC. It encodes CASSIRGQGLVNEQFF.

The rearrangement links TRBV19 to TRBJ1-2; 8 bases line up with TRBD1. With 7 bases clipped from V and 5 bases from J, the junction kept 9 bases outside the gene matches. Per germline, CDR1 LNHDA and CDR2 SQIVND (reference sequence). The CDR3 extends over 14 amino acids. For the CDR3, the DNA is TGTGCCAGTAATCACCGGGACAGGATTTATGGCTACACCTTC. It yields the protein CASNHRDRIYGYTF.

CDR3 protein: CASRPNRGQSGNEQFF. Written as DNA, the CDR3 is TGTGCCAGCAGACCCAACAGGGGGCAATCGGGGAATGAGCAGTTCTTC. The rearrangement joins TRBV28 to TRBJ2-1, with 9 bases lining up with TRBD1. CDR3 size: 16 residues. The V gene's germline CDR1 is MDHEN and CDR2 SYDVKM. With 6 bases clipped from V and 7 bases from J, the junction kept 13 bases outside the gene matches.

Only one count was recorded for this clone. The V and J genes are TRBV2 and TRBJ1-1, with 10 bases aligning to TRBD1. With V trimmed by 7 bases and J by 4 bases, 15 bases remained unmatched. CDR1 is SNHLY, CDR2 FYNNEI, per germline. The CDR3 length is 17 residues. CDR3 DNA sequence: TGTGCCAGCATCGGGACAGGGGCGCTTCGCTTAGGCACTGAAGCTTTCTTT. Protein: CASIGTGALRLGTEAFF.

This chain uses TRBV4-3 with TRBJ2-2, with D unresolved. Germline lookup yields CDR1 LGHNA and CDR2 YSLEER. The CDR3 is 18 residues long. Trimming removed 0 bases at V and 3 bases at J, with 17 bases between. CDR3 region: CASSQDLGNFVYTGELFF. The CDR3 DNA reads TGCGCCAGCAGCCAAGATTTGGGCAATTTTGTTTACACCGGGGAGCTGTTTTTT.

V is TRBV2 and J is TRBJ1-4, with no clear D. Per the germline V gene, CDR1 is SNHLY and CDR2 is FYNNEI. V was clipped by 1 base and J by 3 bases, with 9 bases between them. The CDR3 sequence is 15 residues long. The CDR3 protein is CASSEVGSPNEKLFF. CDR3 in DNA: TGTGCCAGCAGTGAAGTAGGCAGCCCTAATGAAAAACTGTTTTTT.